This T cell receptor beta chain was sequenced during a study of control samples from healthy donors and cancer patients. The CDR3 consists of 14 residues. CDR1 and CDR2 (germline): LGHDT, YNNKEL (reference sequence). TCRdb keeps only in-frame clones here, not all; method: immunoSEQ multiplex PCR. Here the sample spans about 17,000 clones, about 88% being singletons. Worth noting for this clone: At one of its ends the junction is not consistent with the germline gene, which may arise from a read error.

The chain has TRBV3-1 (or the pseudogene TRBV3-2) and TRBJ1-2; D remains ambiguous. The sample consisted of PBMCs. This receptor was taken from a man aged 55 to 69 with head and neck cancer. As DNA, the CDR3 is TGTGCCAGCGGCCAACTGGGCAGCCATTATGGCTACACCTTC. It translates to CASGQLGSHYGYTF.